This TCR beta chain originates from a study of blood T cell dynamics during melanoma immunotherapy. Some clones are missing from TCRdb's copy, which holds only in-frame ones; the method was immunoSEQ multiplex PCR. The table lists over 15,000 clones, nearly 90% of them singletons, with about 8% in the top ten. Time point indicated: week 3, after first cycle of checkpoint inhibitor. CDR1 is MNHNS, CDR2 SASEGT, per germline. The CDR3 is made up of 14 amino acids. V was pared by 5 bases and J by 4 bases, with 12 bases between. The chain joins TRBV6-1 to TRBJ1-5; tentative D call: TRBD1 (5 bases). The sequence was collected from a human donor with melanoma. The sample here was blood, taken from a patient treated with checkpoint blockade. CDR3 loop: CASSKESGNQPQHF. The CDR3 DNA reads as TGTGCCAGCAGTAAAGAATCAGGGAATCAGCCCCAGCATTTT.